Listed below are T cell receptor beta chains from one sample, sequenced in a study of T-cell reconstitution after alpha-beta-depleted transplantation in children. Each CDR3 protein is one row after TCRdb ran MiXCR on the PCR reads. The sample has approximately 500,000 distinct CDR3 sequences, roughly a quarter seen once. The sequencing here drew on PBMCs, taken before TCRalphabeta/CD19-depleted stem cell transplant. These receptors were collected from a boy less than two years old with Wiskott-Aldrich syndrome, due to receive a stem cell transplant. CDR3s include the opening cysteine and the closing phenylalanine or tryptophan. The D gene is left open where the match is weak. Clone size is not always given. Where it is, it says once, few, many or a class for expanded clones.

v_gene: TRBV19; d_gene: TRBD1; j_gene: TRBJ2-1; abundance: few; CDR3nt: TGTGCCAGTAGAAGGGACAGGGGCCCTTCGCGGGACCCCAATGAGCAGTTCTTC; CDR3aa: CASRRDRGPSRDPNEQFF
v_gene: TRBV20-1; d_gene: .; j_gene: TRBJ2-1; abundance: many; CDR3nt: TGCAGTGCTAGAGCGGGAGCCTACAATGAGCAGTTCTTC; CDR3aa: CSARAGAYNEQFF
v_gene: TRBV20-1; d_gene: TRBD2; j_gene: TRBJ2-7; abundance: .; CDR3nt: TGCAGCTCCCGACCAGCGGGAGGTCACACCAAGGCCTACGAGCAGTACTTC; CDR3aa: CSSRPAGGHTKAYEQYF
v_gene: TRBV5-1; d_gene: .; j_gene: TRBJ2-5; abundance: .; CDR3nt: TGCGCCAGCAGCTACAGGGTCCCACAAGAGACCCAGTACTTC; CDR3aa: CASSYRVPQETQYF
v_gene: TRBV5-1; d_gene: .; j_gene: TRBJ2-3; abundance: many; CDR3nt: TGTGCCAGCAGTTTTGGGGACAGCACAGATACGCAGTATTTT; CDR3aa: CASSFGDSTDTQYF
v_gene: TRBV5-1; d_gene: TRBD1; j_gene: TRBJ2-2; abundance: .; CDR3nt: TGCGCCAGCAGCGGGGGACAGACCACCGGGGAGCTGTTTTTT; CDR3aa: CASSGGQTTGELFF
v_gene: TRBV20-1; d_gene: .; j_gene: TRBJ2-7; abundance: .; CDR3nt: TGCAGTGTGCCCGCAGGGTCAGGGTACGAGCAGTACTTC; CDR3aa: CSVPAGSGYEQYF
v_gene: TRBV4-1; d_gene: TRBD2; j_gene: TRBJ2-1; abundance: .; CDR3nt: TGCGCCAGCAGCCAGCTAGCGGGAGTCTTAACCTACAATGAGCAGTTCTTC; CDR3aa: CASSQLAGVLTYNEQFF
v_gene: TRBV20-1; d_gene: .; j_gene: TRBJ1-3; abundance: .; CDR3nt: TGCAGTGCTAGAGATTTGTCGGGGGCCAGAGGAAACACCATATATTTT; CDR3aa: CSARDLSGARGNTIYF
v_gene: TRBV20-1; d_gene: .; j_gene: TRBJ1-4; abundance: .; CDR3nt: TGCAGTGCTAGCCCCTTTAACAGTGCAACTAATGAAAAACTGTTTTTT; CDR3aa: CSASPFNSATNEKLFF
v_gene: TRBV20-1; d_gene: .; j_gene: TRBJ1-3; abundance: .; CDR3nt: TGCAGTGCTAGTGGGGGGGTAGGAAACACCATATATTTT; CDR3aa: CSASGGVGNTIYF
v_gene: TRBV12-3/TRBV12-4; d_gene: TRBD2; j_gene: TRBJ2-3; abundance: .; CDR3nt: TGTGCCAGCAGGGCGTCCGGGACTAGCGGAATCACAGATACGCAGTATTTT; CDR3aa: CASRASGTSGITDTQYF
v_gene: TRBV4-2; d_gene: TRBD1; j_gene: TRBJ2-3; abundance: few; CDR3nt: TGTGCCAGCCCGTGGACAGGGGGGATTCCAGATACGCAGTATTTT; CDR3aa: CASPWTGGIPDTQYF
v_gene: TRBV20-1; d_gene: .; j_gene: TRBJ2-7; abundance: .; CDR3nt: TGCAGTGCTAGCGGGCCCAGCTCCTACGAGCAGTACTTC; CDR3aa: CSASGPSSYEQYF
v_gene: TRBV7-2; d_gene: .; j_gene: TRBJ1-2; abundance: .; CDR3nt: TGTGCCAGCAGCATTCAGGTCGGGCAAAGCGGCTACACCTTC; CDR3aa: CASSIQVGQSGYTF
v_gene: TRBV6-2/TRBV6-3; d_gene: .; j_gene: TRBJ2-2; abundance: .; CDR3nt: TGTGCCAGCAGTTCCCGAAGGGGGGGGGGCACCGGGGAGCTGTTTTTT; CDR3aa: CASSSRRGGGTGELFF
v_gene: TRBV7-2; d_gene: TRBD2; j_gene: TRBJ2-7; abundance: few; CDR3nt: TGTGCCAGCAGCCCACTAGCGGGGGGGGTTAGAGGTCGCGAGCAGTACTTC; CDR3aa: CASSPLAGGVRGREQYF
v_gene: TRBV9; d_gene: .; j_gene: TRBJ2-7; abundance: few; CDR3nt: TGTGCCAGCAGCGCAGGACACTCCTACGAGCAGTACTTC; CDR3aa: CASSAGHSYEQYF
v_gene: TRBV7-9; d_gene: .; j_gene: TRBJ2-7; abundance: few; CDR3nt: TGTGCCAGCAGCTTAAATCGGGGAACCTACGAGCAGTACTTC; CDR3aa: CASSLNRGTYEQYF
v_gene: TRBV20-1; d_gene: .; j_gene: TRBJ1-1; abundance: few; CDR3nt: TGCAGTGCTAGAGATCCCAGGGCCGGTGGAGCTTTCTTT; CDR3aa: CSARDPRAGGAFF
v_gene: TRBV3-1; d_gene: .; j_gene: TRBJ2-1; abundance: .; CDR3nt: TGTGCCAGCAGCCAAGACAGGAGAGGGGGTGAGCAGTTCTTC; CDR3aa: CASSQDRRGGEQFF
v_gene: TRBV20-1; d_gene: .; j_gene: TRBJ2-6; abundance: few; CDR3nt: TGCAGTGCTAGAGAGAGAGGGAAAGGGGGCTCTGGGGCCAACGTCCTGACTTTC; CDR3aa: CSARERGKGGSGANVLTF
v_gene: TRBV5-1; d_gene: TRBD1; j_gene: TRBJ2-5; abundance: few; CDR3nt: TGCGCCAGCAGACCGCGACAGGGGGTCGAGACCCAGTACTTC; CDR3aa: CASRPRQGVETQYF
v_gene: TRBV6-5; d_gene: TRBD2; j_gene: TRBJ2-1; abundance: .; CDR3nt: TGTGCCAGCAGTGTACTAGCGAATTCAGGCAATGAGCAGTTCTTC; CDR3aa: CASSVLANSGNEQFF
v_gene: TRBV29-1; d_gene: .; j_gene: TRBJ2-3; abundance: few; CDR3nt: TGCAGCGTGTCTAACTCGATACAAGGGGATACGCAGTATTTT; CDR3aa: CSVSNSIQGDTQYF
v_gene: TRBV5-1; d_gene: .; j_gene: TRBJ1-6; abundance: .; CDR3nt: TGCGCCAGCAGCCCATACTACGGGAATTCACCCCTCCACTTT; CDR3aa: CASSPYYGNSPLHF
v_gene: TRBV5-5; d_gene: .; j_gene: TRBJ2-3; abundance: .; CDR3nt: TGTGCCAGCAGCTTTATACAAAGCACAGATACGCAGTATTTT; CDR3aa: CASSFIQSTDTQYF
v_gene: TRBV6-1; d_gene: TRBD2; j_gene: TRBJ2-3; abundance: .; CDR3nt: TGTGCCAGCAAGGACGCGGGAGGGTTAGATACGCAGTATTTT; CDR3aa: CASKDAGGLDTQYF